This is a list of T cell receptor beta chains from one sample in a study of shared clonotypes between healthy human individuals. Here immunoSEQ multiplex PCR was the method, and the copy in TCRdb shows in-frame clones only, minus some. The data show about 1 million clones, with about 75% seen just once and approximately 1.5% held by the top ten. Sequenced sample: memory CD4+ T cells sorted from blood. The receptors were sampled from a man aged 18 to 29 in good health. CDR3s include the opening cysteine and the closing phenylalanine or tryptophan. The D gene is left open where the match is weak. Where a row states a size, it is once, few, many or the class of an expanded clone; other rows omit it.

12 | TRBJ2-1 | NA | NA | TRBV18 | CASSPGDNEQFF | TGTGCCAGCTCCCCAGGGGACAATGAGCAGTTCTTC
16 | TRBJ2-2 | TRBD2 | NA | TRBV19 | CASSTTSGPNTGELFF | TGTGCCAGTAGTACCACTAGCGGACCGAACACCGGGGAGCTGTTTTTT
17 | TRBJ2-7 | TRBD1 | NA | TRBV10-2 | CASKVTGGTRSSYEQYF | TGCGCCAGCAAGGTGACAGGGGGAACCAGGAGCTCCTACGAGCAGTACTTC
17 | TRBJ2-2 | TRBD2 | NA | TRBV4-1 | CASSQTSGRPNTEELFF | TGCGCCAGCAGCCAGACTAGCGGGAGGCCTAACACCGAGGAGCTGTTTTTT
12 | TRBJ2-3 | NA | NA | TRBV10-2 | CATWGVTDTQYF | TGCGCCACCTGGGGGGTCACAGATACGCAGTATTTT
13 | TRBJ2-5 | TRBD1 | NA | TRBV2 | CASSYQGEETQYF | TGTGCCAGCAGTTACCAGGGGGAAGAGACCCAGTACTTC
15 | TRBJ2-1 | NA | many | TRBV6-1 | CASSVRGGSYNEQFF | TGTGCCAGCAGTGTGAGGGGGGGCTCCTACAATGAGCAGTTCTTC
16 | TRBJ2-3 | NA | NA | TRBV28 | CASRRRVAASTDTQYF | TGTGCCAGCAGACGCCGGGTAGCGGCTAGCACAGATACGCAGTATTTT
13 | TRBJ2-7 | TRBD1 | NA | TRBV12-5 | CASGWGQGAEQYF | TGTGCTAGTGGCTGGGGACAGGGTGCCGAGCAGTACTTC
15 | TRBJ2-3 | NA | NA | TRBV9 | CASSVGGPGLDTQYF | TGTGCCAGCAGCGTAGGGGGGCCCGGGCTGGATACGCAGTATTTT
12 | TRBJ2-1 | NA | NA | TRBV28 | CASSFGLNEQFF | TGTGCCAGCAGTTTTGGGCTTAATGAGCAGTTCTTC
13 | TRBJ1-5 | NA | NA | TRBV7-9 | CASRQTGSGPQHF | TGTGCCAGCAGACAAACTGGGTCGGGGCCCCAGCATTTT
15 | TRBJ1-2 | TRBD1 | NA | TRBV6-5 | CASSYSGTADYGYTF | TGTGCCAGCAGTTACAGTGGGACAGCAGACTATGGCTACACCTTC
14 | TRBJ1-2 | NA | NA | TRBV30 | CAWSYSGTSYGYTF | TGTGCCTGGAGTTACTCGGGGACATCCTATGGCTACACCTTC
15 | TRBJ2-5 | NA | NA | TRBV18 | CASSSLEGPQETQYF | TGTGCCAGCTCATCCCTGGAGGGGCCCCAAGAGACCCAGTACTTC
11 | TRBJ1-2 | NA | NA | TRBV14 | CASSQGLNYTF | TGTGCCAGCAGCCAAGGGCTAAATTACACCTTC
15 | TRBJ1-5 | TRBD1 | few | TRBV15 | CATSRVSGQNQPQHF | TGTGCCACCAGCAGAGTCTCGGGACAGAACCAGCCCCAGCATTTT
16 | TRBJ2-7 | TRBD2 | NA | TRBV7-2 | CASSPRGLAMAYEQYF | TGTGCCAGCAGCCCCCGGGGACTAGCCATGGCCTACGAGCAGTACTTC
15 | TRBJ1-6 | NA | NA | TRBV10-3 | CAISPEGRTASPLHF | TGTGCCATCAGTCCCGAGGGCCGGACGGCTTCACCCCTCCACTTT
17 | TRBJ2-3 | NA | NA | TRBV2 | CASSGEGERKSTDTQYF | TGTGCCAGCAGTGGGGAGGGGGAACGGAAAAGCACAGATACGCAGTATTTT
14 | TRBJ1-4 | NA | NA | TRBV2 | CASSLSGTNEKLFF | TGTGCCAGCAGTTTGTCGGGAACTAATGAAAAACTGTTTTTT
13 | TRBJ2-2 | NA | once | TRBV7-9 | CAAGRLGTGELFF | TGTGCCGCTGGCCGCTTGGGCACCGGGGAGCTGTTTTTT
15 | TRBJ1-5 | NA | NA | TRBV19 | CASSIGNRLGQPQHF | TGTGCCAGTAGTATCGGCAACAGGCTTGGGCAGCCCCAGCATTTT
15 | TRBJ1-5 | NA | NA | TRBV27 | CASSYRTGTNQPQHF | TGTGCCAGCAGCTACCGGACGGGGACCAATCAGCCCCAGCATTTT
13 | TRBJ2-3 | TRBD2 | NA | TRBV11-2 | CASRWEAGGHLYF | TGTGCCAGCAGGTGGGAGGCGGGGGGCCATCTCTATTTT
13 | TRBJ1-5 | NA | NA | TRBV9 | CASSVGPNQPQHF | TGTGCCAGCAGCGTGGGGCCGAATCAGCCCCAGCATTTT
14 | TRBJ1-1 | NA | few | TRBV4-2 | CASSPPAGNTEAFF | TGTGCCAGCAGCCCGCCGGCCGGGAACACTGAAGCTTTCTTT
14 | TRBJ2-7 | NA | NA | TRBV5-1 | CASSLTRYSYEQYF | TGCGCCAGCAGCTTGACCCGGTATTCATACGAGCAGTACTTC
14 | TRBJ1-4 | NA | NA | TRBV5-5 | CASSLGMIYEKLFF | TGTGCCAGCAGCTTGGGCATGATATATGAAAAACTGTTTTTT
13 | TRBJ2-1 | TRBD2 | NA | TRBV7-3 | CASSLREGGEQFF | TGTGCCAGCAGCTTAAGGGAGGGTGGTGAGCAGTTCTTC
15 | TRBJ1-2 | TRBD1 | NA | TRBV2 | CASRAGTGQAKGYTF | TGTGCCAGCAGGGCCGGGACAGGGCAGGCGAAGGGCTACACCTTC
16 | TRBJ2-2 | TRBD2 | NA | TRBV15 | CATSKGLAGVSGELFF | TGTGCCACCAGCAAGGGACTAGCGGGGGTATCCGGGGAGCTGTTTTTT
14 | TRBJ2-5 | NA | few | TRBV5-1 | CASSLAPAGEVQYF | TGCGCCAGCAGCTTGGCCCCGGCAGGGGAGGTCCAGTACTTC
15 | TRBJ2-6 | NA | NA | TRBV27 | CASSFGGLGANVLTF | TGTGCCAGCAGTTTTGGGGGGCTTGGGGCCAACGTCCTGACTTTC
13 | TRBJ2-5 | NA | NA | TRBV6-5 | CASSSPGDGTQYF | TGTGCCAGCAGTTCTCCAGGAGACGGGACCCAGTACTTC
15 | TRBJ2-3 | NA | few | TRBV7-3 | CASKLQAAGTDTQYF | TGTGCCAGCAAGTTACAGGCGGCGGGGACAGATACGCAGTATTTT
15 | TRBJ2-1 | TRBD2 | NA | TRBV7-2 | CASSSTSGGANEQFF | TGTGCCAGCAGCTCGACTAGCGGGGGGGCAAATGAGCAGTTCTTC
16 | TRBJ1-6 | NA | once | TRBV4-1 | CASSQDARTYNSPLHF | TGCGCCAGCAGCCAGGATGCTCGGACCTATAATTCACCCCTCCACTTT
14 | TRBJ1-2 | TRBD1 | once | TRBV5-1 | CASKPTGGGYGYTF | TGCGCCAGCAAACCGACAGGGGGAGGCTATGGCTACACCTTC
19 | TRBJ2-7 | TRBD2 | NA | TRBV28 | CASSLLGTGLAGAYYEQYF | TGTGCCAGCAGTTTATTAGGGACGGGACTAGCGGGGGCCTACTACGAGCAGTACTTC
14 | TRBJ2-7 | TRBD1 | NA | TRBV7-9 | CASSSRTGGDEQYF | TGTGCCAGCAGCTCCCGGACAGGGGGGGACGAGCAGTACTTC
16 | TRBJ2-3 | TRBD2 | NA | TRBV10-3 | CAISEGLAGNTDTQYF | TGTGCCATCTCAGAGGGACTAGCGGGGAACACAGATACGCAGTATTTT
17 | TRBJ1-1 | TRBD1 | NA | TRBV5-4 | CASSSGTGAPLKVVAFF | TGTGCCAGCAGCTCCGGGACAGGGGCACCATTAAAGGTGGTAGCTTTCTTT
13 | TRBJ2-5 | NA | NA | TRBV7-3 | CASSRGLQETQYF | TGTGCCAGCAGCCGGGGCCTTCAAGAGACCCAGTACTTC
14 | TRBJ2-7 | NA | NA | TRBV5-1 | CASSVETATYEQYF | TGCGCCAGCAGCGTGGAAACAGCTACCTACGAGCAGTACTTC
13 | TRBJ1-1 | NA | few | TRBV2 | CASRLGGNTEAFF | TGTGCCAGCAGACTTGGGGGTAACACTGAAGCTTTCTTT
15 | TRBJ1-2 | TRBD1 | once | TRBV19 | CASVQIRQGNYGYTF | TGTGCCAGTGTCCAGATCCGACAGGGAAACTATGGCTACACCTTC